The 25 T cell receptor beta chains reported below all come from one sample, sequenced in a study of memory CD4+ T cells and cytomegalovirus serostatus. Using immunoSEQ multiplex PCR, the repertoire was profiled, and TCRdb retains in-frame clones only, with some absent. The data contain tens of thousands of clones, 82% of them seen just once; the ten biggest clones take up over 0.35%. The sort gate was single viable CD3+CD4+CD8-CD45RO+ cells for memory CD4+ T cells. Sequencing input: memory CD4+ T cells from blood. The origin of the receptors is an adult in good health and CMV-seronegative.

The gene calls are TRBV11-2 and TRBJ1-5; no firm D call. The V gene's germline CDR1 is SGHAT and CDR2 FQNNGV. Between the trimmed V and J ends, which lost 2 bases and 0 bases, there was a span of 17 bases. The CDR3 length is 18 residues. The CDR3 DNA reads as TGTGCCAGCAGCTTAACACCTGGCAGGATTTATAGCAATCAGCCCCAGCATTTT. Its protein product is CASSLTPGRIYSNQPQHF.

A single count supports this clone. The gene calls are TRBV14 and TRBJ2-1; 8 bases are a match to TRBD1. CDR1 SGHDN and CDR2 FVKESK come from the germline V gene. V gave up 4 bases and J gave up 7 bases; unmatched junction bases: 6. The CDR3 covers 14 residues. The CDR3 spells CASSLRTGRNEQFF. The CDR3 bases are TGTGCCAGCAGCCTTCGGACAGGGAGAAATGAGCAGTTCTTC.

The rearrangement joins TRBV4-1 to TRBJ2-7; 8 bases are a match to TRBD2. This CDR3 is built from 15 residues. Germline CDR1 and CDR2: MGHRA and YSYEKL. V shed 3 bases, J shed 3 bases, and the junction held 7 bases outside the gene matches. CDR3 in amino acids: CASSHPGGAVYEQYF. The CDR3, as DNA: TGCGCCAGCAGCCACCCCGGGGGGGCCGTCTACGAGCAGTACTTC.

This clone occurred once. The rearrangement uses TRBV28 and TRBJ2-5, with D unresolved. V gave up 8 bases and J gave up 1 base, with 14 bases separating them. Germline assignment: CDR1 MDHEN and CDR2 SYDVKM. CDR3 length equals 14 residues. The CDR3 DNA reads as TGTGCCAGCTCGTCCCTTCAGGTCCAAGAGACCCAGTACTTC. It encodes CASSSLQVQETQYF.

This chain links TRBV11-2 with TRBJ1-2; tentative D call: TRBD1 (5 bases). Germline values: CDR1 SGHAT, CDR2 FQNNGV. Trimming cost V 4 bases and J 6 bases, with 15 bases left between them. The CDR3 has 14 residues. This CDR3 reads CASSSLRTSHGYTF. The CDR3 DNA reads TGTGCCAGCAGCTCTCTCCGGACATCCCATGGCTACACCTTC.

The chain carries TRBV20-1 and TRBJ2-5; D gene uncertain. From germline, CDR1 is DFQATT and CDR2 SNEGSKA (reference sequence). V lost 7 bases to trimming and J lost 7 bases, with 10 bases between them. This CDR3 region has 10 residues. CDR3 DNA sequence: TGCAGTGTCGTTCCGGGGACCCAGTACTTC. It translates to CSVVPGTQYF.

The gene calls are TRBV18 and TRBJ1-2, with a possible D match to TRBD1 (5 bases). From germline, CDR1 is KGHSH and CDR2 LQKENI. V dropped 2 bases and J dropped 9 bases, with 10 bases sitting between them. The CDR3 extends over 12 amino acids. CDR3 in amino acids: CASSPAGVSYTF. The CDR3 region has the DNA TGTGCCAGCTCACCAGCGGGGGTTAGCTACACCTTC.

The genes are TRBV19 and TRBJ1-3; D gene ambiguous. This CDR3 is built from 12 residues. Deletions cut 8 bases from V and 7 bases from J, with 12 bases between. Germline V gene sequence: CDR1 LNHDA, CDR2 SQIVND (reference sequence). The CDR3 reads CASGVIRNTIYF. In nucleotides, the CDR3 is TGTGCCAGTGGAGTGATCCGGAACACCATATATTTT.

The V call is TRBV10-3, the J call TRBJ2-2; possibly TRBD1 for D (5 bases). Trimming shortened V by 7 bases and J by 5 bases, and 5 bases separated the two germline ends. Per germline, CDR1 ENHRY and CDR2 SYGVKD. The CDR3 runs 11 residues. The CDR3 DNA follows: TGTGCCATCAAGGGGACCGGGGAGCTGTTTTTT. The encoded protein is CAIKGTGELFF.

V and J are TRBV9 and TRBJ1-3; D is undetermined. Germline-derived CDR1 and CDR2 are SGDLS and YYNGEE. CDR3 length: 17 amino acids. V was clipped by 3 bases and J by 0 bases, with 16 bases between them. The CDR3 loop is CASSADFGSPSGNTIYF. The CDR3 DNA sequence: TGTGCCAGCAGCGCAGACTTCGGGTCCCCCTCTGGAAACACCATATATTTT.

As DNA, the CDR3 is TGTGCCAGCAGCCAGGGACTACCGGAGACCCAGTACTTC. It specifies CASSQGLPETQYF. V usage is TRBV5-6 and J usage is TRBJ2-5; 7 nucleotides line up with TRBD2. The CDR3 consists of 13 residues. The germline CDR1 and CDR2 sequences are SGHDT and YYEEEE. V was clipped by 4 bases and J by 5 bases; unmatched bases: 5.

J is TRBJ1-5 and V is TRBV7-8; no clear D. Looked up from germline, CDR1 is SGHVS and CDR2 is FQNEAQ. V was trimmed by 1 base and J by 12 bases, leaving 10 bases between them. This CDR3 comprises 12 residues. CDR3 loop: CASSLDTGSQHF. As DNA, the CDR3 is TGTGCCAGCAGCTTAGACACGGGGAGCCAGCATTTT.

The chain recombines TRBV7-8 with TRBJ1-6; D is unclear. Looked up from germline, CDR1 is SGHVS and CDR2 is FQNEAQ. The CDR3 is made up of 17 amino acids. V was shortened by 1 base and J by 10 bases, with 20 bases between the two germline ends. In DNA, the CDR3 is TGTGCCAGCAGCTTAGTCCCGGAGTTCTCAGCCAGCTCACCCCTCCACTTT. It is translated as CASSLVPEFSASSPLHF.

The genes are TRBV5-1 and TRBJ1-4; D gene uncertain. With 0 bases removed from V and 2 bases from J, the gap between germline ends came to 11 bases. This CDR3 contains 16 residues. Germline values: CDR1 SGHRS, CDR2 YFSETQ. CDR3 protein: CASSLAPPGTNEKLFF. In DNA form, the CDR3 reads TGCGCCAGCAGCTTGGCCCCTCCCGGGACTAATGAAAAACTGTTTTTT.

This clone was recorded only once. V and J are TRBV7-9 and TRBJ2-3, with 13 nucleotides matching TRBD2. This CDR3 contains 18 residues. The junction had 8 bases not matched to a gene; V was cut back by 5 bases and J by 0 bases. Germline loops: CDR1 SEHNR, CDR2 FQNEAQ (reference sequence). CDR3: CASSLRGTSGVSTDTQYF. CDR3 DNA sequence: TGTGCCAGCAGCCTACGAGGGACTAGCGGGGTTAGCACAGATACGCAGTATTTT.

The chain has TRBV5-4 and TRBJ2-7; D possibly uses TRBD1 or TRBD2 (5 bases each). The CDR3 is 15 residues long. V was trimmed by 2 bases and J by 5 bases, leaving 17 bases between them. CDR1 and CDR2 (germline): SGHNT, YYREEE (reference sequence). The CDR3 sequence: CASSFVGARANEQYF. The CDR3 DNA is TGTGCCAGCAGCTTCGTCGGGGCCCGTGCGAACGAGCAGTACTTC.

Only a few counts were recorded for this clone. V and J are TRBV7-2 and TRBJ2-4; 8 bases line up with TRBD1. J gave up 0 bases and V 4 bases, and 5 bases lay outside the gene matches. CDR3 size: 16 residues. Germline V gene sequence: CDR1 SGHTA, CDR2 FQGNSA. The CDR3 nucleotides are TGTGCCAGCAGCTCGCGGACAGGGCTAGCCAAAAACATTCAGTACTTC. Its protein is CASSSRTGLAKNIQYF.

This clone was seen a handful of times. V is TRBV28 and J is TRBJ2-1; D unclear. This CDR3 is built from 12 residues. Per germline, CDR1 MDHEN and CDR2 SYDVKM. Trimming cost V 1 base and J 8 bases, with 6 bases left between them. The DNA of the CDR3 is TGTGCCAGCAGTTTATACCCCTATGAGCAGTTCTTC. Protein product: CASSLYPYEQFF.

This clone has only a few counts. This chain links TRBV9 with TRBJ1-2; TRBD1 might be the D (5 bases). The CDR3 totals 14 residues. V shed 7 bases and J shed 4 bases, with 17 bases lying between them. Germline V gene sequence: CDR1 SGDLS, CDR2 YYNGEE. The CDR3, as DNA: TGTGCCAGCGCCGGGACCCGCGGGGGCTATGGCTACACCTTC. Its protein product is CASAGTRGGYGYTF.

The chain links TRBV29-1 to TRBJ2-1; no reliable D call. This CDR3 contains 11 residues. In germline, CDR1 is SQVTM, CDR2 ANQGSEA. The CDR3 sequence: CAVGRFYEQFF. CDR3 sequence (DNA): TGCGCGGTCGGCAGATTCTATGAGCAGTTCTTC.

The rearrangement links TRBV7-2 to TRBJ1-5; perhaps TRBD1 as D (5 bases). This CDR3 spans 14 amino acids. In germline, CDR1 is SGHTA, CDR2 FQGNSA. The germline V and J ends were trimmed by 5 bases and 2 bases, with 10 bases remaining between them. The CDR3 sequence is CASSRGGGNQPQHF. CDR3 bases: TGTGCCAGCAGCCGGGGGGGTGGCAATCAGCCCCAGCATTTT.

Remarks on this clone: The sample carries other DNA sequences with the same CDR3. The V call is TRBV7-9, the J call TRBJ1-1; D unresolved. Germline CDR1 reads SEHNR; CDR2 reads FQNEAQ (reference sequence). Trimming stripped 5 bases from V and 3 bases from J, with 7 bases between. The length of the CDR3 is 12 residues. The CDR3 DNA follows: TGTGCCAGCAGCGTCGAAGACACTGAAGCTTTCTTT. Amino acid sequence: CASSVEDTEAFF.

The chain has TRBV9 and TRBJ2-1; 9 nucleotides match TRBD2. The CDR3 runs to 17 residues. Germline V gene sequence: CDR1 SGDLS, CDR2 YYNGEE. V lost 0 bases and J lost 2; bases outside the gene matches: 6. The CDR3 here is CASSVAKSGGPYNEQFF. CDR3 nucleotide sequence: TGTGCCAGCAGCGTAGCTAAAAGCGGGGGGCCCTACAATGAGCAGTTCTTC.

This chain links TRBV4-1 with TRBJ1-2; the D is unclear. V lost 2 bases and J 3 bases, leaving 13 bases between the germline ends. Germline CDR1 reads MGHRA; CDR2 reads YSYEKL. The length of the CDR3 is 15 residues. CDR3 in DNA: TGCGCCAGCAGCCAACCTTCGAGACTGGACTATGGCTACACCTTC. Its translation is CASSQPSRLDYGYTF.

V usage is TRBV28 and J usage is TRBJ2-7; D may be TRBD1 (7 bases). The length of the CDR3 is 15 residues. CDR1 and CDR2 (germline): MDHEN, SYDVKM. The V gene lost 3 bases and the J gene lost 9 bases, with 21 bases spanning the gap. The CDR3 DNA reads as TGTGCCAGCAGTTTGGAGGGACAGCCTCTACGTGGGCAGTACTTC. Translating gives CASSLEGQPLRGQYF.